The clone carrying this T cell receptor (beta chain) was observed a few times. Its antigen is currently unknown. The CDR3 is 14 amino acids. The V end was cut by 4 bases, the J end by 4 bases, with 8 bases between. The germline V gene encodes CDR1 MNHEY and CDR2 SMNVEV (reference sequence). This specimen belongs to a study of T cells in localized non-small cell lung cancer. General study points: Tumor samples were not multi-region, leaving intratumor heterogeneity unexcluded.

Data came from immunoSEQ multiplex PCR; TCRdb stores just in-frame clones and leaves some out. Among more than 2,000 clones listed, just over 20% were seen once. This TCR derives from a male donor at least 60 years old with stage II lung adenocarcinoma. This chain joins TRBV27 and TRBJ1-6; D gene unclear. The sample was lung tumor tissue, taken before any cancer treatment. The DNA of the CDR3 is TGTGCCAGCAGTTCCCGTCCATATAATTCACCCCTCCACTTT. Translation: CASSSRPYNSPLHF.